The 8 T cell receptor beta chains below were found in one sample sequenced in a study of T-cell reconstitution after alpha-beta-depleted transplantation in children (dated by TCRdb to about 2016). The library was made by PCR. The reads were generated on an Illumina HiSeq 2500. Molecular barcoding was employed in the preparation of TCR libraries, with unique molecular identifiers being used to normalize TCRbeta repertoire quantification. The public reads were quality trimmed at Q25 with fastp and then assembled into clones with MiXCR by TCRdb, keeping productive beta chains. Rows with a matching CDR3 protein are joined into one entry that keeps the most common DNA and genes. This sample comprises over 300,000 distinct CDR3 sequences, approximately 10% of them detected only once. The top ten clones comprise around 2.5% of the sample. The specimen comprised PBMCs from the stem cell graft donor, sampled from the stem cell graft. The receptors shown here come from a human donor who donated a stem cell graft to a child with acute lymphoblastic leukemia.

This clonotype was picked up a small number of times. The CDR3 region is CASSFGTPDYEQYF. The DNA of the CDR3 is TGCGCCAGCAGTTTCGGGACCCCAGACTACGAGCAGTACTTC. This chain links TRBV4-1 with TRBJ2-7; D assignment may be TRBD1 or TRBD2 (5 bases each). The CDR3 contains 14 residues. Trimming pared 6 bases from V and 3 bases from J, leaving 15 bases between. Germline lookup yields CDR1 MGHRA and CDR2 YSYEKL.

The sample holds many counts of this clonotype. The J gene is TRBJ2-1, the V gene TRBV4-3; D call uncertain. The germline V gene has CDR1 LGHNA and CDR2 YSLEER. The CDR3 length is 13 residues. The V gene lost 1 base and the J gene lost 3 bases, with 4 bases spanning the gap. The CDR3 reads CASSQGFYNEQFF. The CDR3 nucleotides read TGCGCCAGCAGCCAAGGGTTCTACAATGAGCAGTTCTTC.

This clonotype has at least ten counts. As DNA, the CDR3 is TGCGCCAGCAGCTTGGACGGTGGCCCTAATCAGCCCCAGCATTTT. Residues: CASSLDGGPNQPQHF. The chain couples TRBV5-1 to TRBJ1-5, with D unresolved. The germline CDR1 and CDR2 sequences are SGHRS and YFSETQ. The V end lost 0 bases, the J end lost 4 bases, and 11 bases lay between the germline ends. The CDR3 has 15 amino acids. Using reference TRBV5-1 and TRBJ1-5 for the parts outside the CDR3, the full variable domain is KAGVTQTPRYLIKTRGQQVTLSCSPISGHRSVSWYQQTPGQGLQFLFEYFSETQRNKGNFPGRFSGRQFSNSRSEMNVSTLELGDSALYLCASSLDGGPNQPQHFGDGTRLSIL.

The V call is TRBV5-6, the J call TRBJ2-1, with D perhaps matching TRBD1 (6 bases). The CDR3 has 17 amino acids. Trimming shortened V by 5 bases and J by 1 base, and 19 bases separated the two germline ends. The V gene's germline CDR1 is SGHDT and CDR2 YYEEEE. The CDR3 is CASSLGRQVPSYNEQFF. The CDR3 DNA reads as TGTGCCAGCAGTCTGGGTAGACAGGTACCTTCCTACAATGAGCAGTTCTTC.

This clonotype has at least ten counts. The genes are TRBV15 and TRBJ2-7; D is undetermined. Germline V lookup: CDR1 LNHNV, CDR2 YYDKDF (reference sequence). V was clipped by 4 bases and J by 2 bases, with 15 bases between them. The CDR3 sequence is 15 residues long. The CDR3 protein is CATSNTGRATYEQYF. CDR3 sequence (DNA): TGTGCCACCAGCAATACGGGTAGGGCTACCTACGAGCAGTACTTC.

A few counts support this clonotype. The chain's CDR3 is CASSFSLNYGYTF. CDR3 nucleotides: TGTGCCAGCAGTTTCTCGCTTAACTATGGCTACACCTTC. J is TRBJ1-2 and V is TRBV12-3 or TRBV12-4; D is undetermined. Trimming pared 3 bases from V and 1 base from J, leaving 6 bases between. The CDR3 is 13 residues long.

V usage is TRBV11-2 and J usage is TRBJ2-1; the D call may be TRBD1 or TRBD2 (5 bases each). The CDR3 sequence is 13 residues long. Germline lookup yields CDR1 SGHAT and CDR2 FQNNGV. The germline V and J ends were trimmed by 6 bases and 5 bases, with 11 bases remaining between them. CDR3 nucleotides: TGTGCCAGCAGGCTCGGGGCCAACAATGAGCAGTTCTTC. It yields the protein CASRLGANNEQFF.

This clonotype was detected only a few times. This chain connects TRBV27 to TRBJ1-4; D is unclear. Germline values: CDR1 MNHEY, CDR2 SMNVEV (reference sequence). V was pared by 1 base and J by 6 bases, with 6 bases between. CDR3 size: 13 residues. CDR3 protein: CASSLLEDEKLFF. CDR3 DNA sequence: TGTGCCAGCAGTTTATTGGAGGATGAAAAACTGTTTTTT.